The 13 T cell receptor beta chains below all came from one sample that was sequenced in a study of technical replicates of blood from a few donors. The data were produced by immunoSEQ multiplex PCR, yet TCRdb's version contains in-frame clones alone and is incomplete. The sample lists more than 90,000 clones; approximately 95% were seen once. The sample was T cells isolated from PBMCs. All receptors come from a human donor in good health.

A note on this clone: An end of the junction does not agree with germline; a read error may underlie this. The chain is built from TRBV11-2 and TRBJ1-2; the match to TRBD1 covers 7 bases. Germline CDR1 is SGHAT and CDR2 is FQNNGV. The CDR3 runs to 14 residues. DNA of the CDR3: TGTGCCAGCAGCTGGACAGGTCCTAACTATGGCTACGCCTTC. Translating gives CASSWTGPNYGYAF.

This chain connects TRBV6-5 to TRBJ1-1; 7 nucleotides align to TRBD1. V shed 2 bases, J shed 4 bases, and the junction held 7 bases outside the gene matches. This CDR3 comprises 15 residues. Germline CDR1 MNHEY, CDR2 SVGAGI. The CDR3 DNA is TGTGCCAGCAGTTACAGGACAGGACCCGGCACTGAAGCTTTCTTT. Amino acid sequence: CASSYRTGPGTEAFF.

V is TRBV4-1 and J is TRBJ2-3; 8 positions match TRBD2. CDR1 and CDR2 from the germline V gene are MGHRA and YSYEKL. The length of the CDR3 is 15 residues. Germline trimming cut 2 bases from V and 5 bases from J; bases unmatched to any gene: 6. CDR3 nucleotides: TGCGCCAGCAGCCAACCAGCGGGAGTAGGAGATACGCAGTATTTT. Protein product: CASSQPAGVGDTQYF.

Here the CDR3 DNA reads TGTGCCAGCTGCCATACGGGGGGGTACACAGATACGCAGTATTTT. Protein: CASCHTGGYTDTQYF. V is TRBV9 and J is TRBJ2-3, with TRBD2 matching 8 bases. V was clipped by 7 bases and J by 2 bases; unmatched bases: 9. CDR1 is SGDLS, CDR2 YYNGEE, per germline. The CDR3 is 15 amino acids.

The chain joins TRBV11-2 to TRBJ2-2, with D perhaps TRBD2 (6 bases). Germline values: CDR1 SGHAT, CDR2 FQNNGV. V shed 5 bases and J shed 2 bases, with 15 bases lying between them. The CDR3 is 16 residues long. CDR3 DNA sequence: TGTGCCAGCAGCCCCCTAGGGACTCGTAACACCGGGGAGCTGTTTTTT. Its translation is CASSPLGTRNTGELFF.

This clone came up once. J is TRBJ1-3 and V is TRBV29-1; D remains unclear. Trimming stripped 4 bases from V and 2 bases from J, with 6 bases between. CDR3 size: 12 residues. Germline CDR1 is SQVTM and CDR2 is ANQGSEA. This CDR3 is CSVAVTGNTIYF. CDR3 DNA: TGCAGCGTTGCAGTTACTGGAAACACCATATATTTT.

This clone has only one observation. V and J are TRBV5-1 and TRBJ2-7; no clear D. V was clipped by 5 bases and J by 1 base, with 10 bases between them. The CDR3 has 13 amino acids. The germline gives CDR1 SGHRS, CDR2 YFSETQ. For the CDR3, the DNA is TGCGCCAGCAGTGCCGACGGGTCCTACGAGCAGTACTTC. Translation: CASSADGSYEQYF.

The chain links TRBV7-9 to TRBJ2-2; D perhaps matches TRBD1 (5 bases). Germline V gene data show CDR1 as SEHNR and CDR2 as FQNEAQ (reference sequence). The length of the CDR3 is 14 residues. With 4 bases removed from V and 4 bases from J, the gap between germline ends came to 10 bases. The CDR3 loop is CASSWVRATGELFF. The CDR3 DNA reads TGTGCCAGCAGCTGGGTCAGGGCCACCGGGGAGCTGTTTTTT.

The gene calls are TRBV2 and TRBJ1-1, with D unresolved. Germline values: CDR1 SNHLY, CDR2 FYNNEI. Trimming pared 11 bases from V and 4 bases from J, leaving 17 bases between. The CDR3 has 13 residues. The CDR3 DNA reads as TGTGCCTCCCAACGGGGATCTGGCACTGAAGCTTTCTTT. This sequence encodes CASQRGSGTEAFF.

The rearrangement links TRBV28 to TRBJ1-2; TRBD1 agrees at 11 bases. Germline values: CDR1 MDHEN, CDR2 SYDVKM. This CDR3 region has 16 residues. V gave up 5 bases and J gave up 1 base; unmatched junction bases: 6. CDR3 residues: CASSTAGTGGNYGYTF. The CDR3 region has the DNA TGTGCCAGCAGTACCGCCGGGACAGGGGGTAACTATGGCTACACCTTC.

CDR3 coding DNA: TGCGCCAGCAGCGTCCTCGACTACAACAATGAGCAGTTCTTC. It specifies CASSVLDYNNEQFF. V is TRBV5-1 and J is TRBJ2-1; D might be TRBD2 (5 bases). Between the trimmed V and J ends, which lost 4 bases and 5 bases, there was a span of 13 bases. This CDR3 contains 14 residues. Germline values: CDR1 SGHRS, CDR2 YFSETQ. Variable domain in full (rest from reference TRBV5-1 and TRBJ2-1): KAGVTQTPRYLIKTRGQQVTLSCSPISGHRSVSWYQQTPGQGLQFLFEYFSETQRNKGNFPGRFSGRQFSNSRSEMNVSTLELGDSALYLCASSVLDYNNEQFFGPGTRLTVL.

J is TRBJ1-5 and V is TRBV4-1, with D perhaps matching TRBD1 (5 bases). Trimming removed 2 bases at V and 2 bases at J, with 13 bases between. The CDR3 loop spans 16 amino acids. Germline CDR1 and CDR2: MGHRA and YSYEKL. This chain's CDR3 is CASSQPQVRGNQPQHF. CDR3 DNA sequence: TGCGCCAGCAGCCAACCACAGGTTCGGGGCAATCAGCCCCAGCATTTT.

The chain carries TRBV9 and TRBJ2-7, with 11 bases matching TRBD1. Germline loops: CDR1 SGDLS, CDR2 YYNGEE. This CDR3 comprises 15 residues. The V gene end was trimmed by 4 bases and the J gene end by 5 bases; junction bases not matched to a gene: 8. CDR3 sequence: CASSPYLGQGDEQYF. CDR3 DNA: TGTGCCAGCAGCCCTTACCTGGGACAGGGGGACGAGCAGTACTTC.